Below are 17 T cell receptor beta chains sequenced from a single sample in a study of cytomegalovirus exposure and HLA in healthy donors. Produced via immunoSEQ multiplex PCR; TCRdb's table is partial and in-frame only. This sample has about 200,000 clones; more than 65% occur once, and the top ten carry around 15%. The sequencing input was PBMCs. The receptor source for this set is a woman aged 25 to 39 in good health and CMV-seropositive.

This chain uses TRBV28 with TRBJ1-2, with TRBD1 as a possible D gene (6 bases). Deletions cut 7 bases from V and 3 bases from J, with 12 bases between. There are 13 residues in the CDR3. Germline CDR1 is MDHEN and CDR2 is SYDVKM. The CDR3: CASTPGGYYGYTF. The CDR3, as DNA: TGTGCCAGCACGCCGGGGGGCTACTATGGCTACACCTTC.

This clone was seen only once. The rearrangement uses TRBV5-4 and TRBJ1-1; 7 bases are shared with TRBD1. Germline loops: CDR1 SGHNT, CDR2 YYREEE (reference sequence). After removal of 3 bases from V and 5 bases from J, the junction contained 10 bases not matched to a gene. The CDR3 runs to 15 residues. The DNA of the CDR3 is TGTGCCAGCAGCTCCAACGGAGACAGGGCTACTGAAGCTTTCTTT. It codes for CASSSNGDRATEAFF.

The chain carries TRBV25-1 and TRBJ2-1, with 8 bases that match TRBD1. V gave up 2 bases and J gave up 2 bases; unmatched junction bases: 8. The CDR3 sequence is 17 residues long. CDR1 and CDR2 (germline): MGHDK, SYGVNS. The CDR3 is CASSEASGQGPYNEQFF. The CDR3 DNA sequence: TGTGCCAGCAGTGAAGCTAGTGGACAGGGACCCTACAATGAGCAGTTCTTC.

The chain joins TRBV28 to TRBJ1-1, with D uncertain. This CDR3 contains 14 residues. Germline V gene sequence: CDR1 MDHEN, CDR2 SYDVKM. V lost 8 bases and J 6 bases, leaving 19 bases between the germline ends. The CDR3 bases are TGTGCCAGCGGCCTCGGAGGGAATGTCGCTGAAGCTTTCTTT. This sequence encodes CASGLGGNVAEAFF.

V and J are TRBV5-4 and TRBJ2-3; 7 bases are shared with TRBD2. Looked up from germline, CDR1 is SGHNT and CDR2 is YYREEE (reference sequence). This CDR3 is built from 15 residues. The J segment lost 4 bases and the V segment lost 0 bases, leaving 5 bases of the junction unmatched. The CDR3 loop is CASSLETSRSDTQYF. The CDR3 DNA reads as TGTGCCAGCAGCTTGGAGACTAGCAGATCAGATACGCAGTATTTT.

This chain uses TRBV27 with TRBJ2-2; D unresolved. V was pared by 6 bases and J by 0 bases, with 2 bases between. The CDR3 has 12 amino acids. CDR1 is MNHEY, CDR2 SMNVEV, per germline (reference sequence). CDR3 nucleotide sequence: TGTGCCAGCAGCACGAACACCGGGGAGCTGTTTTTT. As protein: CASSTNTGELFF.

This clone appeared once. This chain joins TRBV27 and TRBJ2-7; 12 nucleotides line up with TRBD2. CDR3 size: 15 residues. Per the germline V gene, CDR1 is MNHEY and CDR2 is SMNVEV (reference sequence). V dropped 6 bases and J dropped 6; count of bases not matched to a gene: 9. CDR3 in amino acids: CASSPQGLAGSEQYF. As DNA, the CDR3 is TGTGCCAGCAGCCCACAAGGACTAGCGGGGTCCGAGCAGTACTTC.

DNA for the CDR3: TGTGCCAGCAGCTCCAGTTGGGACAGCTCCTACGAGCAGTACTTC. The encoded protein is CASSSSWDSSYEQYF. The gene calls are TRBV7-9 and TRBJ2-7, with 7 nucleotides matching TRBD1. From germline, CDR1 is SEHNR and CDR2 FQNEAQ (reference sequence). Losses at the gene ends were 4 bases for V and 0 bases for J; bases not matched to a gene: 6. This CDR3 spans 15 amino acids.

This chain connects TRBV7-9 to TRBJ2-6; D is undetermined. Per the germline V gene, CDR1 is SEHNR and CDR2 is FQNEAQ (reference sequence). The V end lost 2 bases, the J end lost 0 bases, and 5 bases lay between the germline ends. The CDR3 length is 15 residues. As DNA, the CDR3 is TGTGCCAGCAGCTTATTAAACTCTGGGGCCAACGTCCTGACTTTC. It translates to CASSLLNSGANVLTF.

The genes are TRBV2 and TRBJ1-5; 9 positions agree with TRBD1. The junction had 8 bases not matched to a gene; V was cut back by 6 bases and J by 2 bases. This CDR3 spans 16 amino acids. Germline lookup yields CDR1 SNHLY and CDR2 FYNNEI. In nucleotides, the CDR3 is TGTGCCAGCAGGAGGGACAGGGAGGTGGGCAATCAGCCCCAGCATTTT. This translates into CASRRDREVGNQPQHF.

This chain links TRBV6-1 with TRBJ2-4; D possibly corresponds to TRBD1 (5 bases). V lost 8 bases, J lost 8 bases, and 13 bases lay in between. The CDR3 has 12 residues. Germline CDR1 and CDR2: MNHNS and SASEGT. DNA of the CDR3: TGTGCCAGCCTCAGGGATTCGGACATTCAGTACTTC. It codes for CASLRDSDIQYF.

CDR3 protein: CASTPGARLPGELFF. In DNA form, the CDR3 reads TGTGCCAGCACCCCTGGGGCGCGTCTACCCGGGGAGCTGTTTTTT. J is TRBJ2-2 and V is TRBV27, with a weak D call TRBD1 (5 bases). With 7 bases removed from V and 6 bases from J, the gap between germline ends came to 18 bases. The CDR3 runs 15 residues. Looked up from germline, CDR1 is MNHEY and CDR2 is SMNVEV (reference sequence).

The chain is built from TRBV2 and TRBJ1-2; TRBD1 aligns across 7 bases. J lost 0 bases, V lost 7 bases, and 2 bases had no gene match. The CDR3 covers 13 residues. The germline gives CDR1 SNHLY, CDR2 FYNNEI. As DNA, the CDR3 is TGTGCCAGCAAGACAGGGACTAACTATGGCTACACCTTC. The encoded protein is CASKTGTNYGYTF. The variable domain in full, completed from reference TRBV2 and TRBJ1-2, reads EPEVTQTPSHQVTQMGQEVILRCVPISNHLYFYWYRQILGQKVEFLVSFYNNEISEKSEIFDDQFSVERPDGSNFTLKIRSTKLEDSAMYFCASKTGTNYGYTFGSGTRLTVV.

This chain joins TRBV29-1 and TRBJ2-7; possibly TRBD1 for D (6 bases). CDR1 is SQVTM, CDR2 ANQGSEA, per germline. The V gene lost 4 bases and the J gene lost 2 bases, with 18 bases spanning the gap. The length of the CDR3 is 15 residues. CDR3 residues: CSVAPGGGGTYEQYF. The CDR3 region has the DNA TGCAGCGTTGCTCCAGGTGGGGGCGGTACCTACGAGCAGTACTTC.

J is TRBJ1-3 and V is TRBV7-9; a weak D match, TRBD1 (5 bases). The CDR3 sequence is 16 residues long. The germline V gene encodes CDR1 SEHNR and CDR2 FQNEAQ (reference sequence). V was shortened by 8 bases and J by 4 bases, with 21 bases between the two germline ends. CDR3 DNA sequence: TGTGCCAGCGAGGCCAGAAGGGGTGTCAGGGGAAACACCATATATTTT. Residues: CASEARRGVRGNTIYF.

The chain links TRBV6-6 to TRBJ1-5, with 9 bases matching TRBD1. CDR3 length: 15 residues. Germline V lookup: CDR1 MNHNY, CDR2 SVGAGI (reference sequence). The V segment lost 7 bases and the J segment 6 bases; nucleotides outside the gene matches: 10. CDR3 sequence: CASIPSTGGIQPQHF. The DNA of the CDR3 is TGTGCCAGCATTCCTTCGACAGGGGGAATTCAGCCCCAGCATTTT.

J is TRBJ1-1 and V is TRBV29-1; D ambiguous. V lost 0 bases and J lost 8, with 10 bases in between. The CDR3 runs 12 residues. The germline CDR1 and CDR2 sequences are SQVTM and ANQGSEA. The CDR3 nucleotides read TGCAGCGTTGAAGATCAATGGGCAGAAGCTTTCTTT. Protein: CSVEDQWAEAFF.